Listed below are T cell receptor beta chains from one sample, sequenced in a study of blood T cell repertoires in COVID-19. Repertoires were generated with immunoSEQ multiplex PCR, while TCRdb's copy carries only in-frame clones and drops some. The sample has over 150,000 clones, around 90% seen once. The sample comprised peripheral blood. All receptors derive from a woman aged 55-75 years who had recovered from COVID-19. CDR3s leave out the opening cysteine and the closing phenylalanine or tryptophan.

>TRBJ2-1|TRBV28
ASSPGTVYNEQF
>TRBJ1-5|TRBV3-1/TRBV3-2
ASSRTGDQPQH
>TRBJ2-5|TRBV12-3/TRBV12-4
ATAGGQETQY
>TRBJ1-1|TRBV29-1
SVSGLNTEAF
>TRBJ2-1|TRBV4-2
ASKRAKENNEQF
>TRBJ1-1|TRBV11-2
ASSLGGRAGGGFVTEAF
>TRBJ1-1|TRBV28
ASARGNTEAF
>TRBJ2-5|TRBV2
ASSEQGETQY
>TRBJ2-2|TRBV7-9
ASGTGWTGELF
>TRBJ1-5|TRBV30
AWAEGYSNQPQH
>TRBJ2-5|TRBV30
AWMGQSEETQY
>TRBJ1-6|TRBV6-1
ASSEAASSYNSPLH
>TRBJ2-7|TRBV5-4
ASSPTGTGSYEQY
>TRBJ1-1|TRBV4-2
ASSQEQGAGGTEAF
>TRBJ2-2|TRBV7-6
ASSLTANTGELF
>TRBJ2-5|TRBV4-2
ASSQDLGGGSLPTQY
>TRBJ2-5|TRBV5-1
ASSTGQKETQY
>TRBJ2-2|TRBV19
ASRRGTDHTGELF
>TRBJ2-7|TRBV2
ARSVTALF
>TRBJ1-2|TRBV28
ASSSDRGNGYT
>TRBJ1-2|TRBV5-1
ASSSSPGQGNGYT
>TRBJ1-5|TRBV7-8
ASSLVRDQPQH
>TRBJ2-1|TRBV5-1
ASSLAGNNEQF
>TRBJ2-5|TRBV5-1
ASSLSRGETQY
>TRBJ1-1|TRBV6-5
ASRQNTEAF
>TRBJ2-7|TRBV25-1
ASSVAGGYEQY
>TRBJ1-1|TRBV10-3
AISDDGLLLNTEAF
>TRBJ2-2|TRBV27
ASSSQNTGELF
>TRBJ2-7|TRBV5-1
ASSLSGEGYEQY
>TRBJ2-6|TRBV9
ASSDRGYGANVLT
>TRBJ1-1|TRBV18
ASSPPMGSAAF
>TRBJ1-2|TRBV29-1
SVGQPYGYT
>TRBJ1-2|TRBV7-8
ASSLGNTGVNYGYT
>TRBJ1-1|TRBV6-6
ASSEGGAF
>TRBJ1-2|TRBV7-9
AIPGQGDYGYT
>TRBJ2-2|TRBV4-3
ASRAGNTGELF
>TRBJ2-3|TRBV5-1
ASSLGPQGSTDTQY
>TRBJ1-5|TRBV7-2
ASSLVLTGTQH
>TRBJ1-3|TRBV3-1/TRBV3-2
ASGRTGQPSGNTIY
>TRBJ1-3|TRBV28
ASSSRAAFSGNTIY
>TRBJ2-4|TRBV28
ASSALLAGGQDIQY
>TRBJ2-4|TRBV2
ASSPRQGRVDIQY
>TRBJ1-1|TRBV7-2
ASSPEGRVAF
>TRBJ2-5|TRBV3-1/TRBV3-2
ASSQLAGGQETQY
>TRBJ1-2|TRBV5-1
ASSKDRDGYGYT
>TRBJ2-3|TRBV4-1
ASNQEGGGRPDTQY